The clone carrying this TCR beta chain was found a few times. The germline V gene encodes CDR1 MDHEN and CDR2 SYDVKM. The germline V and J ends were trimmed by 6 bases and 3 bases, with 8 bases remaining between them. CDR3 length: 12 amino acids. Data came from immunoSEQ multiplex PCR; TCRdb stores just in-frame clones and leaves some out. The data show about 95,000 clones, around 87% seen once. This entry belongs to a study of blood T cell repertoires in COVID-19. Turning to the study itself: Sample material is recorded as cDNA or gDNA derived from T cells, B-cell-depleted T cells, or PBMCs.

The sequencing input was peripheral blood. The receptor comes from a human donor in a cohort sampled during active COVID-19. The chain couples TRBV28 to TRBJ1-1; D remains ambiguous. DNA for the CDR3: TGTGCCAGCAGCCTAGCATACACTGAAGCTTTCTTT. This translates into CASSLAYTEAFF.